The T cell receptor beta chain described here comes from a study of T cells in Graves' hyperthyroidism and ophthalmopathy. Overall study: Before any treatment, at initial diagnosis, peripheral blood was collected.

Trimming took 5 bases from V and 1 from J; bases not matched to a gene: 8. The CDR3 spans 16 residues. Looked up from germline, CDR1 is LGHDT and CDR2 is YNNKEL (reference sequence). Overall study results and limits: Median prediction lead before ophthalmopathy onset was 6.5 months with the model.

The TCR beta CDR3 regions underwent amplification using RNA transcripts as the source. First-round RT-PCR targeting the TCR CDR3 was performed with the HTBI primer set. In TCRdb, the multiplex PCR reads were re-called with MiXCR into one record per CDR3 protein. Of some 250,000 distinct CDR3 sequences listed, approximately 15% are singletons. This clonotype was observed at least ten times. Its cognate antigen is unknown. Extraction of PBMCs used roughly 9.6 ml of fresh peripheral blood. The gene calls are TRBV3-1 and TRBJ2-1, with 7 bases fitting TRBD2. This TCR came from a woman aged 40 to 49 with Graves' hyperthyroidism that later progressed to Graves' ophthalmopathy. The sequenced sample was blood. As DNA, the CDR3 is TGTGCCAGCAGCAAATGGGGGAGGGCGTCCTACAATGAGCAGTTCTTC. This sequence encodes CASSKWGRASYNEQFF.